This T cell receptor (beta chain) is from a study of T cells after yellow fever vaccination (dated by TCRdb to about 2019). Background for the entire study: The SMART-Seq v4 Ultra Low Input RNA kit was used to prepare libraries from fractions with low cell numbers. The cohort comprised two healthy male donors, one aged 18 to 30 and one aged 30 to 40 years. Bulk TCR alpha and beta repertoires were sequenced longitudinally to track T-cell clones before and after primary and booster YFV17D yellow fever vaccination. Blood was drawn at multiple timepoints before and after primary and secondary immunization, with bulk PBMC replicates and cell subsets isolated. What the authors observed across the whole study: Most clones expanded after primary vaccination were re-detected after the booster (almost 97% of CD4 and 88% of CD8), suggesting broad memory maintenance. Compared with the primary T-cell response, the secondary T-cell response was weaker but faster, peaking on day 5 rather than day 15. A small fraction of clonotypes showed up in both the CD4 and CD8 compartments, probably as a result of convergent recombination. Because abundant contaminating clonotypes from the bulk population could be contained in FACS-sorted repertoires, computational filtering was required. Because the study included only a couple of donors, the extent to which the findings can be generalized is limited.

Interpreted using the paper, the treatment or condition label stands for: live attenuated yellow fever vaccine strain. At each blood-draw timepoint, two biological replicates of bulk PBMCs were collected. PBMCs were isolated from peripheral blood using a standard Ficoll-Paque protocol. TriZol was used to extract RNA from bulk PBMCs, CD4 and CD8 fractions, and dextramer-positive and dextramer-negative fractions. Synthesis of TCR cDNA relied on 5'RACE template switching, a step that introduced a universal primer site along with unique molecular identifiers. cDNA synthesis was primed from both the TCR alpha and TCR beta constant segments. Library amplification involved two PCR steps, and the second step added sample barcodes and sequencing adapters. Sequencing of libraries was performed on Illumina HiSeq 2500 (2x100 bp) or NovaSeq (2x150 bp). In the source study's methods: Reads were demultiplexed and collapsed into UMI consensus sequences with MIGEC, and V(D)J alignment was performed with MiXCR. Using edgeR on replicate PBMC samples, clonotypes were called vaccine-responding if FDR was below 0.01 and the log2 fold change was above 5 up to day 15. Each bulk clonotype was labeled CD4 or CD8 based on which sequenced repertoire, CD4 or CD8, contained the clonotype at higher abundance. The raw public reads went through TCRdb reprocessing: fastp at Q25, MiXCR clone calling, in-frame beta chains kept. Rows are combined by CDR3 protein, so each entry shows the most common genes and DNA. The V and J calls were determined by TCRdb, not by the authors. This sample comprises some 550,000 distinct CDR3 sequences, approximately 21% of them detected only once. The ten largest make up roughly an eighth of the sample.

The germline V gene (reference sequence) gives CDR1 as DFQATT and CDR2 as SNEGSKA. The CDR3 spans 16 residues, from the cysteine through the phenylalanine. The read is trimmed to its CDR3 DNA, 48 bases read in frame from base 1. V gives up 0 bases and J gives up 4 bases, and the segment between their germline ends measures 17 bases. To note about this clonotype: Its antigen remains unidentified. Base-call qualities are not available, and no considerably larger clone is one nucleotide away.

This clonotype was obtained from a man between 25 and 39 years old who received the YFV17D yellow fever vaccine. Sequencing was performed on PBMCs, taken 15 days after the yellow fever booster vaccination. This sequence uses TRBV20-1 and TRBJ2-3; the D segment could be TRBD2, given 5 matching bases. The sequenced DNA is TGCAGTGCTAGAGATCCGGGGTCCTCAGGCTCAGATACGCAGTATTTT. It codes for CSARDPGSSGSDTQYF.